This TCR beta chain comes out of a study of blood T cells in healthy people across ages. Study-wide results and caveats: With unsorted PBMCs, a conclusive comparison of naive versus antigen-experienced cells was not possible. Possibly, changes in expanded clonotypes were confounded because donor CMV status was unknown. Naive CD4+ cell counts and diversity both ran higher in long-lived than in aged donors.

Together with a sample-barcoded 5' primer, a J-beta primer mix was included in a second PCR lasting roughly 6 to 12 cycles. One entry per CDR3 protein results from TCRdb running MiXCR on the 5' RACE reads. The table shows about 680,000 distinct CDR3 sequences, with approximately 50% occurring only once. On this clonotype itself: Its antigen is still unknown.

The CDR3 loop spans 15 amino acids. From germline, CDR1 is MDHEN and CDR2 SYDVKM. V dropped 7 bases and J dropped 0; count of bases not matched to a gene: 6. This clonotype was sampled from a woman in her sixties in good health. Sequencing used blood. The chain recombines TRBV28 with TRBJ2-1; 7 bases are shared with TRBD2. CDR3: CASTHGGSSYNEQFF. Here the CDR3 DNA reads TGTGCCAGCACCCACGGGGGGAGCTCCTACAATGAGCAGTTCTTC.